Following are 2 T cell receptor beta chains from one sample sequenced in a study of cytomegalovirus exposure and HLA in healthy donors. It was with 60 Vbeta and 13 Jbeta primers that the PCR ran. The data were produced by immunoSEQ multiplex PCR, yet TCRdb's version contains in-frame clones alone and is incomplete. Counted here are under 150,000 clones, about 78% occurring once; the ten biggest clones make up approximately 2.6%. The sequencing input was PBMCs. These receptor sequences come from a human donor in good health.

The chain is built from TRBV18 and TRBJ1-3, with 9 bases identical to TRBD1. The CDR3 contains 16 residues. Trimming cost V 3 bases and J 0 bases; bases outside gene matches: 3. Germline lookup yields CDR1 KGHSH and CDR2 LQKENI. CDR3 region: CASSPGTGTSGNTIYF. The CDR3 bases are TGTGCCAGCTCACCTGGGACAGGGACCTCTGGAAACACCATATATTTT.

This clone was counted between two and nine times. This rearrangement joins TRBV7-3 to TRBJ2-2, with D tentatively TRBD1 (6 bases). This CDR3 has 15 residues. Germline CDR1 is SGHTA and CDR2 is FQGTGA. V was cut by 5 bases and J by 4 bases, with 14 bases left in between. CDR3 protein: CASSILVGGTGELFF. DNA of the CDR3: TGTGCCAGCAGCATCTTAGTAGGGGGCACCGGGGAGCTGTTTTTT.